Listed below are T cell receptor beta chains from one sample, sequenced in a study of shared clonotypes between healthy human individuals. Libraries were prepared by immunoSEQ multiplex PCR; TCRdb keeps only in-frame clonotypes and omits some of them. Among around 580,000 clones listed, roughly 98% were seen once. The sample consisted of naive CD8+ T cells sorted from blood. These receptors were obtained from a man aged 25-40 years in good health. The conserved cysteine and the conserved F or W are not part of the CDR3 here.

>TRBJ2-7|TRBV5-4
ASSPGLAGAVAYEQY
>TRBJ2-3|TRBV4-1
ASSQGSPSTDTQY
>TRBJ2-3|TRBV13
ASSSMTGRDTQY
>TRBJ2-1|TRBV9
ASSPTMSEGNEQF
>TRBJ2-1|TRBV5-1
ASSLGGYNEQF
>TRBJ2-7|TRBV7-9
ASKAGGQPYEQY
>TRBJ2-5|TRBV15
ATSRWQGAEETQY
>TRBJ2-1|TRBV30
AWSVLTSQAYNEQF
>TRBJ2-7|TRBV11-2
ASNLVRGSSYEQY
>TRBJ2-7|TRBV5-1
ASSLAGLAGPYEQY
>TRBJ2-1|TRBV27
ASSTLGGSTYNEQF
>TRBJ2-1|TRBV25-1
ASRRSPNEQF
>TRBJ2-1|TRBV19
ASRTGAGSLDEQF
>TRBJ2-2|TRBV7-2
ASSLGGLRIPGELF
>TRBJ2-7|TRBV5-5
ASSLEGHRSYEQY
>TRBJ1-5|TRBV28
ASTAEGRQGYSNQPQH
>TRBJ2-7|TRBV6-5
ASNPLGQGSYEQY
>TRBJ2-2|TRBV4-1
ASSQTAGRGELF
>TRBJ2-2|TRBV7-6
ASSFDANTGELF
>TRBJ1-4|TRBV9
ASSGDSSNEKLF